This record concerns one T cell receptor (beta chain) sequence. The antigen remains unidentified. As for the donors, each was a healthy bone marrow donor. The data were obtained in a study of cytomegalovirus exposure and HLA in healthy donors. Study-level information: Among 150 million to 200 million T cells, an earlier analysis found roughly 120 million unique TCR beta sequences.

13 Jbeta primers and 60 Vbeta primers were used for the PCR. Some clones are missing from TCRdb's copy, which holds only in-frame ones; the method was immunoSEQ multiplex PCR. The profile covers more than 90,000 clones, with 70% to 85% appearing a single time and 4% to 5% taken by the ten largest. Whole-study results and caveats: Further analysis was carried out later, and it showed several of the most significant clusters appearing linked to common viral pathogens. Most TCR beta V segments were productive about 90% or about 30% of the time in an earlier analysis.

The CDR3 spans 14 residues. The junction had 6 bases not matched to a gene; V was cut back by 4 bases and J by 3 bases. Germline CDR1 SGHDT, CDR2 YYEEEE. The chain couples TRBV5-6 to TRBJ2-7, with TRBD1 identical over 8 bases. Sequenced: PBMCs. This TCR derives from a man aged 50 to 59 in good health and CMV-seropositive. The CDR3 region is CASSPRDRYYEQYF. CDR3 DNA: TGTGCCAGCAGCCCCCGGGACAGGTACTACGAGCAGTACTTC.